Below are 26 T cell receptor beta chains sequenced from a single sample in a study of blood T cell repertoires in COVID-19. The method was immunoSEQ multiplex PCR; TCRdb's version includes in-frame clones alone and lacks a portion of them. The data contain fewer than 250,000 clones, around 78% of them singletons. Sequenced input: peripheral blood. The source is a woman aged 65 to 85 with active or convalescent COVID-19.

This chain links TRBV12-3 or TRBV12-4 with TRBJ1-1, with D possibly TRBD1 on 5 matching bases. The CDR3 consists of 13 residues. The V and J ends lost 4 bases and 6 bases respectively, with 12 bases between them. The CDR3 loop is CASSWAGDAEAFF. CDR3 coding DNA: TGTGCCAGCAGTTGGGCGGGGGATGCTGAAGCTTTCTTT.

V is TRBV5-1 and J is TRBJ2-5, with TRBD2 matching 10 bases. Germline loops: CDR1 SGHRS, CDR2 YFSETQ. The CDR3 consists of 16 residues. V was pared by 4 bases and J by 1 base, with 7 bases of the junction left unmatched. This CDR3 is CASSTGLAVPQETQYF. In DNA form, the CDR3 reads TGCGCCAGCAGCACCGGACTAGCGGTGCCCCAAGAGACCCAGTACTTC.

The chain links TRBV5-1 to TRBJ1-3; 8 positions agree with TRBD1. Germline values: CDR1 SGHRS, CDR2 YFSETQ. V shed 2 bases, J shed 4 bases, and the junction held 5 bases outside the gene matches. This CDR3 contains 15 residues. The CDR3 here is CASSLTGGSGNTIYF. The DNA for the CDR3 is TGCGCCAGCAGCTTAACAGGGGGAAGCGGAAACACCATATATTTT.

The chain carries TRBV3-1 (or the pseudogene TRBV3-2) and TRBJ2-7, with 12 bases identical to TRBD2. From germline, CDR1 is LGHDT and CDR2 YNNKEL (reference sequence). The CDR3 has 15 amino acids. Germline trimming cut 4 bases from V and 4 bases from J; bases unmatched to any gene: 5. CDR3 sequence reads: CASSPRLAGDYEQYF. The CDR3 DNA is TGTGCCAGCAGCCCTCGACTAGCGGGGGATTACGAGCAGTACTTC.

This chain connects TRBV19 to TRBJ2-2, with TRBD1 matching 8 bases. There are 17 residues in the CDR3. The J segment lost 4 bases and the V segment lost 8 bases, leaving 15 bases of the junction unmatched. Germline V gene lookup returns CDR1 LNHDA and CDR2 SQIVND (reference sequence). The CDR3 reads CASWGQLGRGRTGELFF. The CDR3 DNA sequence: TGTGCCAGTTGGGGACAACTGGGCAGGGGGCGCACCGGGGAGCTGTTTTTT. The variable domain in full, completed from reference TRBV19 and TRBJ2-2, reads DGGITQSPKYLFRKEGQNVTLSCEQNLNHDAMYWYRQDPGQGLRLIYYSQIVNDFQKGDIAEGYSVSREKKESFPLTVTSAQKNPTAFYLCASWGQLGRGRTGELFFGEGSRLTVL.

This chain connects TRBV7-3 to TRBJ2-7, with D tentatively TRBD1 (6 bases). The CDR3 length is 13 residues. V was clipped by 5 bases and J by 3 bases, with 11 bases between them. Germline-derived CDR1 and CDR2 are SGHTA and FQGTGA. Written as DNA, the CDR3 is TGTGCCAGCAGCCCTGACAGGTACTACGAGCAGTACTTC. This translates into CASSPDRYYEQYF.

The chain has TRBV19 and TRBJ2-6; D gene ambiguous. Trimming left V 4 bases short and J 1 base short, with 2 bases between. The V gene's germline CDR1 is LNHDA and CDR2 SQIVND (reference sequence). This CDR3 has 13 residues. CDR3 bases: TGTGCCAGTAGTACGTCTGGGGCCAACGTCCTGACTTTC. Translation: CASSTSGANVLTF.

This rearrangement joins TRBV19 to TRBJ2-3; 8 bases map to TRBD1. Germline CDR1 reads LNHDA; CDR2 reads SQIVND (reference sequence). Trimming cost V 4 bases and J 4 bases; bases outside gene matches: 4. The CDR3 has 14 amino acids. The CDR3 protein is CASSRTGYPDTQYF. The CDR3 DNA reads TGTGCCAGTAGTAGGACAGGGTATCCAGATACGCAGTATTTT.

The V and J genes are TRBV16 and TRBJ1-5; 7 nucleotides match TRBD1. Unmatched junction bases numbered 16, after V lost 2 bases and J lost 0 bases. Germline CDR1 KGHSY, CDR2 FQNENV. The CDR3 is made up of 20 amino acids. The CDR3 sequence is CASSQDEWDRRLYSNQPQHF. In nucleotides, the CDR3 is TGTGCCAGCAGCCAAGACGAATGGGACAGACGGTTATATAGCAATCAGCCCCAGCATTTT.

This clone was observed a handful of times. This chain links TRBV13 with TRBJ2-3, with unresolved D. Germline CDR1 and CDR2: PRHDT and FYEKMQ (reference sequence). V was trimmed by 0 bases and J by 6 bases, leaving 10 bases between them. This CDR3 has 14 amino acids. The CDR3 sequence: CASSLGAPLDTQYF. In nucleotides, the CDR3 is TGTGCCAGCAGCTTAGGAGCTCCTTTGGATACGCAGTATTTT.

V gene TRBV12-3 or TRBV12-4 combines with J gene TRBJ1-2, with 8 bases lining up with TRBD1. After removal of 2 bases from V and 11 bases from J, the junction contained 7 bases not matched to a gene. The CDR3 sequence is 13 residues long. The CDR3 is CASSLTPGQEYTF. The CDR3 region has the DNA TGTGCCAGCAGTTTAACCCCGGGACAGGAGTACACCTTC.

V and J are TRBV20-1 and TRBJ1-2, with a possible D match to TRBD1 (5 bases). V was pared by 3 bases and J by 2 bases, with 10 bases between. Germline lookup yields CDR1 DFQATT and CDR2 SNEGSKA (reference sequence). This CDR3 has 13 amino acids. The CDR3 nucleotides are TGCAGTGCTAGTCAGGGTGGGAACTATGGCTACACCTTC. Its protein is CSASQGGNYGYTF.

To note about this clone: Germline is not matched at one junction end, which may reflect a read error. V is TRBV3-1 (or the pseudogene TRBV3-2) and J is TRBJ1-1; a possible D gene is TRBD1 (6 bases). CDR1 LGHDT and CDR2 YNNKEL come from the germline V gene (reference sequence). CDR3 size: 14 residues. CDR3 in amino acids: CASTQQGTGTEAFF. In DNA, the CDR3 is TGTGCCAGCACCCAACAGGGTACGGGCACTGAAGCTTTCTTT.

The CDR3 protein is CASSLQGSHYGYTF. CDR3 DNA sequence: TGTGCCAGCAGCTTACAGGGGTCCCACTATGGCTACACCTTC. The chain is built from TRBV5-4 and TRBJ1-2, with 7 positions matching TRBD1. Germline V CDR1 and CDR2: SGHNT, YYREEE (reference sequence). CDR3 size: 14 residues. Trimming cost V 2 bases and J 3 bases; bases outside gene matches: 4.

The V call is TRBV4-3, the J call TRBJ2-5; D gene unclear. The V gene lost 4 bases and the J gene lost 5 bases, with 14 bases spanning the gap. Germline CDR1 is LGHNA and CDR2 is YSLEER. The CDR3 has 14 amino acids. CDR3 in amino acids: CASSPEVGLETQYF. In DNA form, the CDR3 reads TGCGCCAGCAGCCCCGAAGTGGGCCTGGAGACCCAGTACTTC.

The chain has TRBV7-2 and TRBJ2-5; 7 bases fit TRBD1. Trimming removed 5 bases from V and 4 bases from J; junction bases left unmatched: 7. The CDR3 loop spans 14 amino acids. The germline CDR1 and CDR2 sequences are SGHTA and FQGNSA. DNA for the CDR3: TGTGCCAGCAGCGAAGGGACAGTAACAGAGACCCAGTACTTC. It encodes CASSEGTVTETQYF.

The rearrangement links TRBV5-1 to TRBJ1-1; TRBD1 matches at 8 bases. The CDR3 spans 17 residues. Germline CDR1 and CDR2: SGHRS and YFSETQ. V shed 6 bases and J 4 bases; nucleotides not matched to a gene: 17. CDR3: CASKRDVAGGRSTEAFF. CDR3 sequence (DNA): TGCGCCAGCAAGAGGGACGTAGCAGGGGGCAGGAGCACTGAAGCTTTCTTT.

In DNA form, the CDR3 reads TGTGCCAGCAGGGAAAGGCGGAGCGGGACTTCCACAGATACGCAGTATTTT. Its translation is CASRERRSGTSTDTQYF. The chain combines TRBV27 with TRBJ2-3; 7 bases agree with TRBD2. The length of the CDR3 is 17 residues. The germline V gene encodes CDR1 MNHEY and CDR2 SMNVEV (reference sequence). After removal of 6 bases from V and 2 bases from J, the junction contained 14 bases not matched to a gene.

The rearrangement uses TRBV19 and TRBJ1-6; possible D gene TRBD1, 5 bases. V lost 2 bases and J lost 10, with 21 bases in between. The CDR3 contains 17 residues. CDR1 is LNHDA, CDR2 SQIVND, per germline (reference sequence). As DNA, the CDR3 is TGTGCCAGTAGTATAAGATGGAAAGGGGAAGTAGAGTCACCCCTCCACTTT. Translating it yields CASSIRWKGEVESPLHF.

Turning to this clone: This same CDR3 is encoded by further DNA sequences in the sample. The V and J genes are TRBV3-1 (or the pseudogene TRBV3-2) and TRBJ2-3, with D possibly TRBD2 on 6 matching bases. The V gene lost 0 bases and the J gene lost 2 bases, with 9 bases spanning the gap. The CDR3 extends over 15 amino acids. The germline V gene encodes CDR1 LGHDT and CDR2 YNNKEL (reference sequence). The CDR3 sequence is CASSQESDYTDTQYF. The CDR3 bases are TGTGCCAGCAGCCAAGAATCGGACTACACAGATACGCAGTATTTT.

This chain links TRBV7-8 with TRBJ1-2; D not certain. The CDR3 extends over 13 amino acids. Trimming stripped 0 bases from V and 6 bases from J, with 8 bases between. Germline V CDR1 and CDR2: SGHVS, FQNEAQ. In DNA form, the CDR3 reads TGTGCCAGCAGCTTAGCTCGGTTAAATGGCTACACCTTC. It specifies CASSLARLNGYTF.

Here the CDR3 reads CASSQSRGAEEYGYTF. CDR3 DNA: TGTGCCAGCTCCCAGTCACGGGGGGCGGAGGAGTATGGCTACACCTTC. This rearrangement joins TRBV18 to TRBJ1-2; tentative D call: TRBD1 (6 bases). This CDR3 region has 16 residues. Germline V gene lookup returns CDR1 KGHSH and CDR2 LQKENI. Trimming stripped 6 bases from V and 5 bases from J, with 22 bases between.

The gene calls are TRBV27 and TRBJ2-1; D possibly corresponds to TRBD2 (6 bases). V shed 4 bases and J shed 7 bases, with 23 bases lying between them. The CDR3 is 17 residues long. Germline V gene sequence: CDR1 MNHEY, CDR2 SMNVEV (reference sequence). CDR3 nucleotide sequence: TGTGCCAGCAGTTCGACCCTACGGGCGGGATCTGGTAATGAGCAGTTCTTC. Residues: CASSSTLRAGSGNEQFF.

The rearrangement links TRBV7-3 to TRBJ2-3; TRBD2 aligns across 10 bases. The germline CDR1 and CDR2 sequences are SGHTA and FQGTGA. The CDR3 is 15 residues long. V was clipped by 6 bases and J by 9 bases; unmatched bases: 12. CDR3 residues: CASSSGLAWRGTQYF. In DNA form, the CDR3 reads TGTGCCAGCAGTTCGGGACTAGCGTGGCGGGGGACGCAGTATTTT.

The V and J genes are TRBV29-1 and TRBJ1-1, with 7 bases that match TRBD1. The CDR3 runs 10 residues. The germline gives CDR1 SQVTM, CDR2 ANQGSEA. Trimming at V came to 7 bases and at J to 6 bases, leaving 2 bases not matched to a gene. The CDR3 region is CSGGTAEAFF. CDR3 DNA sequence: TGCAGCGGTGGGACAGCTGAAGCTTTCTTT.

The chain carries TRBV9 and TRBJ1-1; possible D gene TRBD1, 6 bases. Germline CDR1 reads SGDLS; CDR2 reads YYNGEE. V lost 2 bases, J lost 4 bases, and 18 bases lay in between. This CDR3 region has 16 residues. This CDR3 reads CASSVLSGQLSTEAFF. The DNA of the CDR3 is TGTGCCAGCAGCGTGTTGTCGGGACAATTGTCCACTGAAGCTTTCTTT.